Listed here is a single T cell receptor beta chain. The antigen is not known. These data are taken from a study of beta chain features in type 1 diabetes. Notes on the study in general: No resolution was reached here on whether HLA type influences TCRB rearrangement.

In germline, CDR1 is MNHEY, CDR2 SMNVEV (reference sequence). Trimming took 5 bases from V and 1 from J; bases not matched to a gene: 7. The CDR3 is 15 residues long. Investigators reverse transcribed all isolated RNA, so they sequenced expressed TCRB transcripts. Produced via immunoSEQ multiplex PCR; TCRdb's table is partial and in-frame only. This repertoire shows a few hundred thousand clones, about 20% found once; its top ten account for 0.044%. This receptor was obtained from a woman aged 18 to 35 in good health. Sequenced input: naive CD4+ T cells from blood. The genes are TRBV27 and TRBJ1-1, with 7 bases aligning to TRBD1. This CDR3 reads CASSLRGQANTEAFF. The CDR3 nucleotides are TGTGCCAGCAGTCTCCGTGGACAGGCGAACACTGAAGCTTTCTTT.